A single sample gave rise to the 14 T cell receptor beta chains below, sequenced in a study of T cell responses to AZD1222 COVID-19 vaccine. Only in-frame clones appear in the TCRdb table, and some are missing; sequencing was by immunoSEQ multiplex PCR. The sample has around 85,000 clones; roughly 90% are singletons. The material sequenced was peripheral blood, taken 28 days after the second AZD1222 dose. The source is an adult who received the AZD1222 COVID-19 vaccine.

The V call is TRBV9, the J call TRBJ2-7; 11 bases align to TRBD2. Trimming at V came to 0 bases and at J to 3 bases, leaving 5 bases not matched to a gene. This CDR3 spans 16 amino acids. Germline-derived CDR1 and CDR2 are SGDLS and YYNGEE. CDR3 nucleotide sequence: TGTGCCAGCAGCGTAGGGCTAGCGGGGGGTTTCTACGAGCAGTACTTC. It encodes CASSVGLAGGFYEQYF.

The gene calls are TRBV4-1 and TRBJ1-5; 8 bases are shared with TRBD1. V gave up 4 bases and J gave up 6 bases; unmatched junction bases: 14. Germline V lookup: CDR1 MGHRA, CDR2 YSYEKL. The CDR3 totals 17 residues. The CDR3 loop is CASSREETGGGGQPQHF. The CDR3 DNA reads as TGCGCCAGCAGCCGAGAAGAAACAGGGGGAGGTGGTCAGCCCCAGCATTTT.

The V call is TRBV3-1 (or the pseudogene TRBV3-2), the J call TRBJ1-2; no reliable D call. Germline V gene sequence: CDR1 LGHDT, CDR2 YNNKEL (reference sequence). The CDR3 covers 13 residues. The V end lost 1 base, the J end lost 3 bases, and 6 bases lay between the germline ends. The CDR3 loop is CASSQVSDYGYTF. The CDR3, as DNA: TGTGCCAGCAGCCAAGTTAGTGACTATGGCTACACCTTC.

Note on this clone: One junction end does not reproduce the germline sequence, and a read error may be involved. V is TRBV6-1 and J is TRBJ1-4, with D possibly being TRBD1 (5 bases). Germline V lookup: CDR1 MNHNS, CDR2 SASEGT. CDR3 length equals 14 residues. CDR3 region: CASREVWGSEKLFF. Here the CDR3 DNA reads TGTGCCAGCCGTGAGGTCTGGGGGAGTGAAAAACTGTTTTTT.

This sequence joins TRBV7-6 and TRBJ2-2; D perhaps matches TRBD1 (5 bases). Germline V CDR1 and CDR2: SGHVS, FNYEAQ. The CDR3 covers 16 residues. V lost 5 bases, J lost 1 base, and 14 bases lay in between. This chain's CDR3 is CASSRQTQRNTGELFF. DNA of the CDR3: TGTGCCAGCAGCCGACAGACTCAGAGGAACACCGGGGAGCTGTTTTTT.

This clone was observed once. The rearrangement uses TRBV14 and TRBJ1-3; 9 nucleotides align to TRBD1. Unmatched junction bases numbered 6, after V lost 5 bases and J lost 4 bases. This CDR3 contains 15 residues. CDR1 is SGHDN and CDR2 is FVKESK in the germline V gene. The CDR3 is CASSALGTGGNTIYF. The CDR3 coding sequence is TGTGCCAGCAGCGCCTTGGGGACAGGGGGAAACACCATATATTTT.

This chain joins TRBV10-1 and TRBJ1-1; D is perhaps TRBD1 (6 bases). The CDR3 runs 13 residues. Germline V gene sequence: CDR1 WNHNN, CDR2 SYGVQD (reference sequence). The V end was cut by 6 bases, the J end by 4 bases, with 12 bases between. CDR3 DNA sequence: TGCGCCAGCAGCAGGGGTTGGGGCACTGAAGCTTTCTTT. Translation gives CASSRGWGTEAFF.

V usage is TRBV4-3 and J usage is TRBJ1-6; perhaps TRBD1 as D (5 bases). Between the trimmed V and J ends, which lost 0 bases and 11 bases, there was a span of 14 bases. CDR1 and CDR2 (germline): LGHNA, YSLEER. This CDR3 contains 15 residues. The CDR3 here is CASSQEGWGVAPLHF. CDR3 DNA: TGCGCCAGCAGCCAAGAAGGGTGGGGGGTGGCACCCCTCCACTTT.

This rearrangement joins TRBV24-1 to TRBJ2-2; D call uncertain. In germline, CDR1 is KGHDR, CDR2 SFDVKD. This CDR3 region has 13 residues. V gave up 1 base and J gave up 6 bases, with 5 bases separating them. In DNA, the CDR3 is TGTGCCACCAGTGATTTAAGGGCCGGGGAGCTGTTTTTT. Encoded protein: CATSDLRAGELFF.

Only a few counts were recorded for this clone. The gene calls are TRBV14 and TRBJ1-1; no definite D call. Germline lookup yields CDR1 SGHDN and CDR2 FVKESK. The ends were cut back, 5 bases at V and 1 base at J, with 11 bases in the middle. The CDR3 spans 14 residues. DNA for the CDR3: TGTGCCAGCAGCTTGGCCGGACGGAACACTGAAGCTTTCTTT. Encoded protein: CASSLAGRNTEAFF.

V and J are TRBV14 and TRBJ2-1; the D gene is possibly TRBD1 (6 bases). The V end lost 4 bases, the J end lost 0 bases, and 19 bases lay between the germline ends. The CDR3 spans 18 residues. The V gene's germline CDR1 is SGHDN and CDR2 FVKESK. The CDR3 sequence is CASSLWPTQGSSYNEQFF. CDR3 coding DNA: TGTGCCAGCAGCCTTTGGCCAACGCAGGGGAGCTCCTACAATGAGCAGTTCTTC.

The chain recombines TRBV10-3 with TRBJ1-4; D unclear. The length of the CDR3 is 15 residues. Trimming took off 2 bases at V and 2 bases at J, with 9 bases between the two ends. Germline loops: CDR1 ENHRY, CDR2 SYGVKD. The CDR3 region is CAISEHPTTNEKLFF. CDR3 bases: TGTGCCATCAGTGAGCACCCTACGACTAATGAAAAACTGTTTTTT.

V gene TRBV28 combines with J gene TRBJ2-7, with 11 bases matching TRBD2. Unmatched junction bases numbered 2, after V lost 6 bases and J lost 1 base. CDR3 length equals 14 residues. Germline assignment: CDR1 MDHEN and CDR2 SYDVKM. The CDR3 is CASRTSGASYEQYF. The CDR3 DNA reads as TGTGCCAGCAGGACTAGCGGGGCTTCCTACGAGCAGTACTTC.

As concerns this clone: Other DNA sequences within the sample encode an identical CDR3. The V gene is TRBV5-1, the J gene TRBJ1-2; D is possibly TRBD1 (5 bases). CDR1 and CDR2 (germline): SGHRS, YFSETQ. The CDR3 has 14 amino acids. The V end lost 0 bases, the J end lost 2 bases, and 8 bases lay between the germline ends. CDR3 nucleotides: TGCGCCAGCAGCTTGGCCGGGGGGAACTATGGCTACACCTTC. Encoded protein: CASSLAGGNYGYTF.